These T cell receptor beta chains were read from a single sample in a study of technical replicates of blood from a few donors. The data were produced by immunoSEQ multiplex PCR, yet TCRdb's version contains in-frame clones alone and is incomplete. The repertoire has tens of thousands of clones, 86% of them found once; the top ten carry 5% to 6%. The sample comprised PBMCs. These receptors were obtained from a human donor in good health. Some clones in this sample may be carry-over from other donors' samples. Both conserved end residues are part of each CDR3. D genes are given only for firm matches. Rows may omit the clone size; those that give it use once, few, many or a size class.

v_call	j_call	clone_size	d_call	cdr3_aa	cdr3_nt
TRBV27	TRBJ1-1	once	.	CASRTPGQNTEAFF	TGTGCCAGCAGAACCCCTGGACAGAACACTGAAGCTTTCTTT
TRBV7-2	TRBJ2-3	.	TRBD2	CASSRGTSGKGFDTQYF	TGTGCCAGCAGCCGAGGGACTAGCGGGAAGGGGTTCGATACGCAGTATTTT
TRBV19	TRBJ1-2	once	.	CASSERGANGYTF	TGTGCCAGTAGCGAGCGGGGGGCTAACGGCTACACCTTC
TRBV5-6	TRBJ1-4	.	.	CASSLLEQEPNEKLFF	TGTGCCAGCAGCTTGCTCGAACAGGAACCTAATGAAAAACTGTTTTTT
TRBV7-2	TRBJ2-5	few	.	CASSRTRGETQYF	TGTGCCAGCAGCCGGACCAGGGGAGAGACCCAGTACTTC
TRBV9	TRBJ2-2	.	TRBD2	CASSVLAGGRTGELFF	TGTGCCAGCAGCGTATTGGCGGGGGGGCGCACCGGGGAGCTGTTTTTT
TRBV4-1	TRBJ2-6	.	TRBD1	CASSATGGISGANVLTF	TGCGCCAGCAGCGCGACAGGGGGAATCTCTGGGGCCAACGTCCTGACTTTC
TRBV19	TRBJ2-5	.	.	CASSSGSQETQYF	TGTGCCAGTAGTAGCGGGTCCCAAGAGACCCAGTACTTC
TRBV5-5	TRBJ2-6	.	.	CASSLETGYSGANVLTF	TGTGCCAGCAGCTTAGAGACAGGCTACTCTGGGGCCAACGTCCTGACTTTC
TRBV6-6	TRBJ1-1	.	.	CASSTGGASTEAFF	TGTGCCAGCAGCACGGGGGGGGCCTCGACTGAAGCTTTCTTT
TRBV4-3	TRBJ1-1	.	.	CASSQAATGTTTPEAFF	TGCGCCAGCAGCCAAGCAGCTACCGGGACAACCACACCTGAAGCTTTCTTT
TRBV7-2	TRBJ1-3	.	TRBD1	CASSLGGQGISGNTIYF	TGTGCCAGCAGCTTAGGGGGACAGGGAATCTCTGGAAACACCATATATTTT
TRBV9	TRBJ2-3	.	TRBD2	CASSVATGLASQYF	TGTGCCAGCAGCGTAGCTACGGGACTAGCTTCACAGTATTTT
TRBV5-4	TRBJ1-1	.	.	CASSRRDMNTEAFF	TGTGCCAGCAGCCGGCGTGACATGAACACTGAAGCTTTCTTT
TRBV5-4	TRBJ1-1	once	.	CATSVGSAEAFF	TGTGCCACCTCTGTCGGTTCCGCTGAAGCTTTCTTT
TRBV19	TRBJ1-3	.	.	CASSFGSGPREGTIYF	TGTGCCAGTAGCTTCGGGAGCGGCCCGAGAGAGGGCACCATATATTTT